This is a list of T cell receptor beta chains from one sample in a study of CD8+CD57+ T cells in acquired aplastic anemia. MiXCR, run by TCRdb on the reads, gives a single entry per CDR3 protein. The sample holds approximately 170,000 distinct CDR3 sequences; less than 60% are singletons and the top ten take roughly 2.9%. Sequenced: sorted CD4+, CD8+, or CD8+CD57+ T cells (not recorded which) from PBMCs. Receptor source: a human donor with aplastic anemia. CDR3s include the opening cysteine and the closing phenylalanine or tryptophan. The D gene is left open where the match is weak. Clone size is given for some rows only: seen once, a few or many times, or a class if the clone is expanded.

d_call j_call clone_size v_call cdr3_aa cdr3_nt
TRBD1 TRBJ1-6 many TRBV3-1 CASSQGQYNSPLHF TGTGCCAGCAGCCAGGGACAGTATAATTCACCCCTCCACTTT
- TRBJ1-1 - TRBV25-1 CASSNKGGRYTMNTEAFF TGTGCCAGCAGTAACAAGGGGGGCCGGTATACAATGAACACTGAAGCTTTCTTT
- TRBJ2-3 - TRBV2 CASSEEETQYF TGTGCCAGCAGTGAAGAGGAGACGCAGTATTTT
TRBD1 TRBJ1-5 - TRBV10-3 CAISELGGINQPQHF TGTGCCATCAGTGAGTTAGGGGGCATCAATCAGCCCCAGCATTTT
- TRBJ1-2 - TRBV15 CATSSEVSGYTF TGTGCCACCAGCAGTGAAGTATCTGGCTACACCTTC
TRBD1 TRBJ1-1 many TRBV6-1 CASSRDRPNTEAFF TGTGCCAGCAGTCGGGACAGGCCGAACACTGAAGCTTTCTTT
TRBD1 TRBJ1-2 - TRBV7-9 CASSPPSTGGYGYTF TGTGCCAGCTCACCACCTTCTACAGGGGGCTATGGCTACACCTTC
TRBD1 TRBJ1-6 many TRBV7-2 CASSASSGGVIGSPLHF TGTGCCAGCAGCGCAAGCTCAGGGGGCGTAATAGGTTCACCCCTCCACTTT
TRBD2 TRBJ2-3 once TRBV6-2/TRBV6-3 CASSYAGLAGGGRTDTQYF TGTGCCAGCAGTTACGCGGGACTAGCGGGAGGGGGGCGGACAGATACGCAGTATTTT
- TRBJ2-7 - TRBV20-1 CSARERGSYEQYF TGCAGTGCTAGAGAAAGAGGATCCTACGAGCAGTACTTC
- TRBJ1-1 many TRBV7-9 CASSLLQGGNTEAFF TGTGCCAGCAGCTTGTTACAGGGAGGTAATACTGAAGCTTTCTTT
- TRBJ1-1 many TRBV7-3 CASSEGPNTEAFF TGTGCCAGCAGCGAGGGACCCAACACTGAAGCTTTCTTT
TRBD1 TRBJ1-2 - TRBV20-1 CSRAGTGYGYTF TGCAGTCGTGCCGGGACAGGCTATGGCTACACCTTC
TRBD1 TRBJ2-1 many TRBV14 CASSPFTGGNEQFF TGTGCCAGCAGCCCGTTTACAGGGGGCAATGAGCAGTTCTTC
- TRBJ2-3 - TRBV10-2 CASSESRGASRTDTQYF TGCGCCAGCAGTGAGTCGCGAGGGGCTAGCCGCACAGATACGCAGTATTTT
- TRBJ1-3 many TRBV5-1 CASSLNTGTGNTIYF TGCGCCAGCAGCTTGAATACGGGTACTGGAAACACCATATATTTT
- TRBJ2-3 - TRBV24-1 CATSDPGRASTDTQYF TGTGCCACCAGTGATCCGGGTAGAGCTAGCACAGATACGCAGTATTTT
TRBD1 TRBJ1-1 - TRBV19 CASSLQGAAGPEAFF TGTGCCAGTAGTCTACAGGGGGCCGCGGGCCCTGAAGCTTTCTTT
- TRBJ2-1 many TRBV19 CASTTTGNVAEQFF TGTGCCAGTACCACAACAGGTAATGTGGCCGAGCAGTTCTTC
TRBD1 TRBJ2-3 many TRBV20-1 CSARTGLDTQYF TGCAGTGCTAGGACAGGGCTAGATACGCAGTATTTT
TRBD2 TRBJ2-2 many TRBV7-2 CASKGLNIGELFF TGTGCCAGCAAGGGACTAAATATCGGGGAGCTGTTTTTT
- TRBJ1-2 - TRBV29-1 CSVEGNYGYTF TGCAGCGTTGAGGGAAACTATGGCTACACCTTC
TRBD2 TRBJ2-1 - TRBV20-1 CSASSYLAGALNEQFF TGCAGTGCTAGTTCCTACTTAGCGGGAGCTCTAAATGAGCAGTTCTTC
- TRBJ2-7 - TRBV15 CATSRGGGRSLTYEQYF TGTGCCACCAGCAGAGGTGGGGGCAGGAGCCTAACCTACGAGCAGTACTTC
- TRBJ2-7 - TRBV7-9 CASRRGSSSSYEQYF TGTGCCAGCAGGCGGGGATCTTCAAGCTCCTACGAGCAGTACTTC
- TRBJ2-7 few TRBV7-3 CASNRGLSTYEQYF TGTGCCAGCAACCGGGGTTTATCGACCTACGAGCAGTACTTC
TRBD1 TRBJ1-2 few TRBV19 CASSPPGQDIGYTF TGTGCCAGTAGTCCTCCGGGACAGGACATTGGCTACACCTTC
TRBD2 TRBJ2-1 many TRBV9 CASSVGPSGGANEQFF TGTGCCAGCAGCGTAGGACCCAGCGGGGGGGCCAATGAGCAGTTCTTC